This T cell receptor beta chain was documented in a study of cytomegalovirus exposure and HLA in healthy donors. The CDR3 covers 13 residues. Trimming removed 5 bases from V and 4 bases from J, with 10 bases in between. Germline V CDR1 and CDR2: SGHVS, FQNEAQ. There are a few counts of this clone. The PCR made use of 60 Vbeta and 13 Jbeta primers. In the study's own analysis: Counted up in a later analysis, unique TCR beta chains came to approximately 83 million, with around 10 million shared. Data came from immunoSEQ multiplex PCR; TCRdb stores just in-frame clones and leaves some out. The V and J calls and clone size were taken over from that table, and D and trimming were inferred from the DNA. The data show 120,000 to 150,000 clones, about 80% seen once.

This chain connects TRBV7-8 to TRBJ2-3; D gene unclear. Sample: PBMCs. The TCR comes from a man aged 35 to 55 in good health and CMV-seropositive. CDR3: CASSRGWADTQYF. DNA for the CDR3: TGTGCCAGCAGCCGCGGCTGGGCAGATACGCAGTATTTT.